These T cell receptor beta chains were read from a single sample in a study of shared clonotypes between healthy human individuals. Produced via immunoSEQ multiplex PCR; TCRdb's table is partial and in-frame only. The table includes some 2.1 million clones, 80% to 95% detected once. The sequenced material came from naive CD8+ T cells from PBMCs. All receptors derive from a man aged 18 to 35 in good health. Some clones in this sample may be carry-over from other donors' samples. The CDR3 runs from the conserved cysteine through the conserved F or W. Each record gives: J gene, D gene, V gene, clone size, CDR3 protein, CDR3 DNA. The D gene is left open where the match is weak. Clone sizes are given selectively: once, few, many, or a class where the clone is expanded.

TRBJ2-7 | - | TRBV27 | - | CASRRTSYEQYF | TGTGCCAGCAGGCGCACCTCCTACGAGCAGTACTTC
TRBJ2-3 | - | TRBV27 | once | CASSLRGIENTQYF | TGTGCCAGCAGTTTACGAGGGATCGAGAATACGCAGTATTTT
TRBJ2-1 | TRBD2 | TRBV5-1 | - | CASAGTSAWDEQFF | TGCGCCAGCGCCGGGACTAGCGCCTGGGATGAGCAGTTCTTC
TRBJ2-2 | - | TRBV10-3 | - | CAINQNSPHGELFF | TGTGCCATCAACCAAAATAGCCCGCACGGGGAGCTGTTTTTT
TRBJ1-1 | - | TRBV27 | - | CASSPLRARGTEAFF | TGTGCCAGCAGTCCCCTCAGGGCCCGGGGCACTGAAGCTTTCTTT
TRBJ2-1 | TRBD2 | TRBV5-4 | - | CASSLAGGPNNEQFF | TGTGCCAGCAGCCTAGCGGGAGGTCCAAACAATGAGCAGTTCTTC
TRBJ2-3 | - | TRBV27 | - | CASSLLSGAGTDTQYF | TGTGCCAGCAGTTTACTGTCAGGCGCGGGTACAGATACGCAGTATTTT
TRBJ2-7 | - | TRBV27 | once | CASSLSTGDAFYEQYF | TGTGCCAGCAGTTTATCGACCGGGGATGCTTTTTACGAGCAGTACTTC
TRBJ1-3 | - | TRBV29-1 | - | CSGRDSGGNTIYF | TGCAGCGGCCGTGACTCCGGAGGAAACACCATATATTTT
TRBJ2-7 | - | TRBV28 | - | CASSFGRGAYEQYF | TGTGCCAGCAGTTTCGGCAGGGGTGCCTACGAGCAGTACTTC
TRBJ1-2 | TRBD1 | TRBV27 | - | CASSLDRSFYGYTF | TGTGCCAGCAGTTTGGACAGGTCCTTCTATGGCTACACCTTC
TRBJ2-7 | - | TRBV7-9 | once | CASSFAGSYEQYF | TGTGCCAGCAGCTTTGCTGGTTCCTACGAGCAGTACTTC
TRBJ2-7 | - | TRBV28 | - | CASSLSTGPYEQYF | TGTGCCAGCAGTTTATCGACGGGGCCCTACGAGCAGTACTTC
TRBJ2-1 | TRBD2 | TRBV9 | - | CASSVGGSSENEQFF | TGTGCCAGCAGCGTGGGCGGGAGCTCGGAGAATGAGCAGTTCTTC
TRBJ1-1 | - | TRBV2 | - | CASSVEAFF | TGTGCCAGCAGTGTTGAAGCTTTCTTT
TRBJ1-1 | - | TRBV7-6 | - | CASSFGSNTEAFF | TGTGCCAGCAGCTTTGGATCGAACACTGAAGCTTTCTTT
TRBJ2-2 | - | TRBV6-5 | - | CASSYSGGNTGELFF | TGTGCCAGCAGTTACTCGGGCGGAAACACCGGGGAGCTGTTTTTT
TRBJ2-7 | - | TRBV5-8 | - | CASSRAKTYEQYF | TGTGCCAGCAGCCGAGCAAAGACCTACGAGCAGTACTTC
TRBJ2-1 | - | TRBV16 | - | CASSQARYNEQFF | TGTGCCAGCAGCCAAGCCAGATACAATGAGCAGTTCTTC
TRBJ1-2 | - | TRBV11-2 | - | CASSFPLTIGGYTF | TGTGCCAGCAGCTTCCCGCTCACGATTGGCGGCTACACCTTC
TRBJ2-4 | TRBD1 | TRBV2 | once | CASKGTGEYRNIQYF | TGTGCCAGCAAGGGGACAGGGGAATATCGAAACATTCAGTACTTC
TRBJ1-1 | TRBD1 | TRBV7-9 | - | CASSSRQGTNTEAFF | TGTGCCAGCAGCTCCCGACAGGGAACAAACACTGAAGCTTTCTTT
TRBJ2-7 | - | TRBV6-1 | - | CASSEAPTGTSGEQYF | TGTGCCAGCAGTGAAGCCCCCACCGGGACCTCCGGCGAGCAGTACTTC
TRBJ1-5 | - | TRBV19 | - | CASGLFGYGGQPQHF | TGTGCCAGTGGTCTATTCGGGTATGGGGGCCAGCCCCAGCATTTT
TRBJ2-1 | - | TRBV11-2 | - | CASSKVGSYEQFF | TGTGCCAGCAGCAAGGTGGGGTCCTATGAGCAGTTCTTC
TRBJ2-7 | - | TRBV29-1 | - | CSGGRGTYEQYF | TGCAGCGGCGGGCGAGGAACCTACGAGCAGTACTTC
TRBJ2-1 | TRBD2 | TRBV5-6 | - | CASSQGGLAGAYNEQFF | TGTGCCAGCAGCCAGGGGGGACTAGCGGGAGCCTACAATGAGCAGTTCTTC
TRBJ1-1 | - | TRBV7-3 | - | CASSSTGALGSTEAFF | TGTGCCAGCAGCTCGACCGGGGCCTTGGGGAGTACTGAAGCTTTCTTT
TRBJ1-3 | - | TRBV7-9 | - | CASSPRTEHGNTIYF | TGTGCCAGCAGCCCCCGGACGGAGCATGGAAACACCATATATTTT